Listed here are 20 T cell receptor beta chains from one sample, sequenced in a study of blood T cells in healthy people across ages. Together with a sample-barcoded 5' primer, a J-beta primer mix was included in a second PCR lasting about 7 to 12 cycles. Each CDR3 protein is one row after TCRdb ran MiXCR on the 5' RACE reads. The top ten clones hold 7.9% of a sample with fewer than 1.5 million distinct CDR3 sequences, approximately 38% of them seen once. The sample consisted of blood. The receptor set was obtained from a woman under 30 in good health.

V and J are TRBV29-1 and TRBJ2-7; TRBD2 matches 8 bases. The CDR3 covers 13 residues. With V trimmed by 2 bases and J by 2 bases, 2 bases remained unmatched. Germline-derived CDR1 and CDR2 are SQVTM and ANQGSEA. CDR3 residues: CSVESGGPYEQYF. The CDR3 DNA sequence: TGCAGCGTTGAAAGCGGGGGACCCTACGAGCAGTACTTC.

This chain links TRBV12-5 with TRBJ2-5; tentatively, D is TRBD1 (5 bases). Near its end, the DNA agrees better with TRBJ2-7, so the J call may be wrong. The CDR3 runs 14 residues. Germline CDR1 LGHNT, CDR2 FRNRAP. DNA for the CDR3: TGTGCTAGTGGTTTTCTTGACAGACCCTACGAGCAGTACTTC. Its translation: CASGFLDRPYEQYF.

The CDR3: CASESSGELFF. Here the CDR3 DNA reads TGTGCCAGCGAAAGTAGCGGGGAGCTGTTTTTT. The V call is TRBV3-1, the J call TRBJ2-2; D unclear. The V and J ends lost 8 bases and 7 bases respectively, with 8 bases between them. This CDR3 has 11 amino acids. In germline, CDR1 is LGHDT, CDR2 YNNKEL (reference sequence).

The rearrangement uses TRBV20-1 and TRBJ2-5; TRBD2 might be the D (5 bases). The CDR3 is 13 amino acids. Trimming left V 1 base short and J 5 bases short, with 11 bases between. Germline-derived CDR1 and CDR2 are DFQATT and SNEGSKA (reference sequence). The CDR3, as DNA: TGCAGTGCTAGAGGGGGAGTTGCGGAGACCCAGTACTTC. Encoded protein: CSARGGVAETQYF.

The gene calls are TRBV18 and TRBJ2-4, with D maybe TRBD2 (6 bases). Germline CDR1 is KGHSH and CDR2 is LQKENI. Trimming removed 5 bases from V and 0 bases from J, with 11 bases in between. CDR3 length: 15 residues. The CDR3 reads CASSLAALAKNIQYF. DNA for the CDR3: TGTGCCAGCTCATTAGCGGCCCTAGCCAAAAACATTCAGTACTTC.

The chain has TRBV9 and TRBJ2-5; tentative D call: TRBD2 (6 bases). This CDR3 contains 16 residues. Germline values: CDR1 SGDLS, CDR2 YYNGEE. Trimming stripped 2 bases from V and 2 bases from J, with 16 bases between. The CDR3 DNA reads as TGTGCCAGCAGCGTGGGGGGAGCGGGCTCACAAGAGACCCAGTACTTC. This codes for CASSVGGAGSQETQYF.

The genes are TRBV29-1 and TRBJ2-2; tentatively, D is TRBD1 or TRBD2 (5 bases each). In germline, CDR1 is SQVTM, CDR2 ANQGSEA. The CDR3 runs 14 residues. Between the trimmed V and J ends, which lost 3 bases and 1 base, there was a span of 9 bases. The CDR3 region has the DNA TGCAGCGTTGATGGGACGGGGAACACCGGGGAGCTGTTTTTT. This encodes CSVDGTGNTGELFF.

J is TRBJ1-2 and V is TRBV4-1, with D maybe TRBD1 (6 bases). V was pared by 0 bases and J by 3 bases, with 14 bases between. Germline loops: CDR1 MGHRA, CDR2 YSYEKL. This CDR3 contains 16 residues. CDR3 amino acids: CASSQDPQGGHYGYTF. CDR3 nucleotides: TGCGCCAGCAGCCAAGATCCACAGGGTGGCCACTATGGCTACACCTTC.

The rearrangement uses TRBV15 and TRBJ2-4, with 9 nucleotides matching TRBD1. The length of the CDR3 is 12 residues. V trimming: 9 bases; J trimming: 7 bases; junction bases outside the gene matches: 4. In germline, CDR1 is LNHNV, CDR2 YYDKDF (reference sequence). The CDR3 DNA sequence: TGTGCCACGGGACAGGGTGAGAACATTCAGTACTTC. It is translated as CATGQGENIQYF.

This clonotype was counted between two and nine times. V is TRBV20-1 and J is TRBJ2-7; no clear D gene. Trimming took 5 bases from V and 1 from J, leaving 12 bases between them. Germline CDR1 is DFQATT and CDR2 is SNEGSKA (reference sequence). This CDR3 is 13 amino acids long. CDR3 loop: CSAPPGPSYEQYF. Here the CDR3 DNA reads TGCAGTGCTCCCCCCGGGCCTTCCTACGAGCAGTACTTC.

The genes are TRBV12-3 or TRBV12-4 and TRBJ2-1, with 10 nucleotides matching TRBD2. The V segment lost 5 bases and the J segment 10 bases; nucleotides outside the gene matches: 17. The CDR3 extends over 17 amino acids. CDR3: CASSPEFPLAGRYEQFF. Written as DNA, the CDR3 is TGTGCCAGCAGTCCTGAATTCCCACTAGCGGGAAGGTACGAGCAGTTCTTC.

This clonotype came up many times. This chain connects TRBV10-3 to TRBJ2-7; D is unresolved. Germline assignment: CDR1 ENHRY and CDR2 SYGVKD. The CDR3 is 12 amino acids. V was pared by 0 bases and J by 4 bases, with 4 bases between. CDR3 nucleotides: TGTGCCATCAGTGAGTCAGTGTACGAGCAGTACTTC. It yields the protein CAISESVYEQYF.

The V gene is TRBV10-3, the J gene TRBJ2-1, with 9 nucleotides matching TRBD2. The ends lost 0 bases at V and 13 bases at J; junction bases unmatched: 7. Germline loops: CDR1 ENHRY, CDR2 SYGVKD. The CDR3 has 14 residues. The CDR3 protein is CAISESETSGLQFF. CDR3 bases: TGTGCCATCAGTGAGTCAGAGACTAGCGGTCTACAGTTCTTC.

V is TRBV5-1 and J is TRBJ2-1, with TRBD2 matching over 11 bases. Germline values: CDR1 SGHRS, CDR2 YFSETQ. The CDR3 length is 15 residues. V dropped 4 bases and J dropped 15; count of bases not matched to a gene: 15. As DNA, the CDR3 is TGCGCCAGCAGCCTAAATGGACTAGCGGGCGGCGGCTGGTTCTTC. Translating it yields CASSLNGLAGGGWFF. Complete variable domain (other parts from reference TRBV5-1 and TRBJ2-1): KAGVTQTPRYLIKTRGQQVTLSCSPISGHRSVSWYQQTPGQGLQFLFEYFSETQRNKGNFPGRFSGRQFSNSRSEMNVSTLELGDSALYLCASSLNGLAGGGWFFGPGTRLTVL.

The rearrangement uses TRBV15 and TRBJ2-7; D perhaps matches TRBD1 (6 bases). This CDR3 is 14 amino acids long. Germline CDR1 LNHNV, CDR2 YYDKDF (reference sequence). The V end was cut by 4 bases, the J end by 2 bases, with 12 bases between. The CDR3 region is CATSTGQGPYEQYF. In DNA, the CDR3 is TGTGCCACCAGCACTGGCCAGGGGCCCTACGAGCAGTACTTC.

V is TRBV14 and J is TRBJ2-1; tentatively, D is TRBD1 or TRBD2 (6 bases each). V lost 0 bases and J lost 7, with 16 bases in between. CDR1 is SGHDN and CDR2 is FVKESK in the germline V gene. The CDR3 sequence is 16 residues long. The CDR3 DNA is TGTGCCAGCAGCCAAGATCGGTTGGGGGGCAGGAATGAGCAGTTCTTC. This gives the protein CASSQDRLGGRNEQFF.

The chain is built from TRBV5-1 and TRBJ2-1; 7 bases are a match to TRBD2. The J call may be in error: the DNA end matches TRBJ2-7 better. This CDR3 has 13 amino acids. Germline CDR1 and CDR2: SGHRS and YFSETQ. CDR3 sequence (DNA): TGCGCCAGCGCCAGAGGGGACTACAATGAGCAGTACTTC. This sequence encodes CASARGDYNEQYF.

This clonotype has more than one count but fewer than ten. The chain has TRBV27 and TRBJ2-1; no firm D call. Per germline, CDR1 MNHEY and CDR2 SMNVEV (reference sequence). The CDR3 length is 16 residues. The V end was cut by 3 bases, the J end by 1 base, with 13 bases between. CDR3 in DNA: TGTGCCAGCAGTTTGATGGCTGTTTCTTCCTACAATGAGCAGTTCTTC. Amino acid sequence: CASSLMAVSSYNEQFF.

The rearrangement links TRBV11-2 to TRBJ2-5, with a possible D match to TRBD2 (5 bases). Trimming removed 3 bases at V and 4 bases at J, with 15 bases between. The CDR3 extends over 15 amino acids. Germline CDR1 SGHAT, CDR2 FQNNGV. CDR3 nucleotides: TGTGCCAGCAGCTTTGGAGGTGTGTCGTCAGAGACCCAGTACTTC. Its translation is CASSFGGVSSETQYF.

The sample holds many counts of this clonotype. The chain employs TRBV25-1 and TRBJ2-6, with a weak D call TRBD2 (5 bases). Germline CDR1 and CDR2: MGHDK and SYGVNS. CDR3 size: 14 residues. Trimming removed 4 bases from V and 1 base from J, with 5 bases in between. CDR3 bases: TGTGCCAGCAGTGGAGGGTCTGGGGCCAACGTCCTGACTTTC. Its translation: CASSGGSGANVLTF.